What follows are 5 T cell receptor beta chains derived from one specimen sequenced in a study of blood T cell repertoires in COVID-19. TCRdb's table, derived via immunoSEQ multiplex PCR, lists solely in-frame clones and lacks some. The sample has about 84,000 clones, around four fifths seen once. Sequenced material: peripheral blood. The source is a man of 80 years or more with active or convalescent COVID-19.

The chain is built from TRBV3-1 (or the pseudogene TRBV3-2) and TRBJ1-5, with D possibly being TRBD1 (5 bases). V dropped 1 base and J dropped 6 bases, with 7 bases sitting between them. This CDR3 has 13 residues. CDR1 is LGHDT and CDR2 is YNNKEL in the germline V gene (reference sequence). The CDR3, as DNA: TGTGCCAGCAGCCAAGGGGGCTCTCAGCCCCAGCATTTT. Its translation: CASSQGGSQPQHF.

This chain connects TRBV19 to TRBJ2-1, with D uncertain. Germline-derived CDR1 and CDR2 are LNHDA and SQIVND (reference sequence). V lost 2 bases and J lost 6, with 8 bases in between. This CDR3 spans 13 amino acids. The CDR3 nucleotides are TGTGCCAGTAGTATAACGGTGGTCAATGAGCAGTTCTTC. Protein product: CASSITVVNEQFF.

This clone was observed a single time. V gene TRBV10-3 combines with J gene TRBJ2-1, with 7 bases identical to TRBD2. The junction had 11 bases not matched to a gene; V was cut back by 10 bases and J by 5 bases. The germline CDR1 and CDR2 sequences are ENHRY and SYGVKD. CDR3 length equals 14 residues. The DNA for the CDR3 is TGTGCCACAACTCCAGCGGGATCTAACAATGAGCAGTTCTTC. This gives the protein CATTPAGSNNEQFF.

This chain connects TRBV6-5 to TRBJ2-7; no clear D. This CDR3 spans 14 amino acids. V lost 0 bases, J lost 3 bases, and 9 bases lay in between. Germline CDR1 reads MNHEY; CDR2 reads SVGAGI. The CDR3 loop reads CASSYSEQIYEQYF. In DNA, the CDR3 is TGTGCCAGCAGTTACTCGGAACAGATCTACGAGCAGTACTTC.

The rearrangement links TRBV7-2 to TRBJ1-5; 7 bases map to TRBD1. This CDR3 is 15 amino acids long. Germline values: CDR1 SGHTA, CDR2 FQGNSA. The J segment lost 7 bases and the V segment lost 2 bases, leaving 8 bases of the junction unmatched. This chain's CDR3 is CASSLIEQGRQPQHF. In DNA form, the CDR3 reads TGTGCCAGCAGCTTAATAGAACAGGGGAGACAGCCCCAGCATTTT.